This T cell receptor (beta chain) was identified in a study of identifying expanded T cells in peripheral blood. Whole-study findings and limits: Clone count variance between approximately two-week samples rose with total template count. About 1.2 clones differed between technical replicates, versus approximately 17 and 20 over time.

CDR1 SEHNR and CDR2 FQNEAQ come from the germline V gene (reference sequence). This CDR3 is built from 17 residues. The V segment lost 2 bases and the J segment 5 bases; nucleotides outside the gene matches: 9. Regarding this clone: The antigen remains unidentified.

Clones were sequenced by immunoSEQ multiplex PCR, and TCRdb holds only the in-frame ones, with some missing. The sample lists about 80,000 clones, around nine tenths occurring once. The clonotype was recovered from a person aged 18-70 years in good health. Material: blood. The rearrangement links TRBV7-9 to TRBJ1-1, with TRBD1 matching over 12 bases. For the CDR3, the DNA is TGTGCCAGCAGCTTATGGGGACAGGGGGCAAGAGAGACTGAAGCTTTCTTT. Its protein is CASSLWGQGARETEAFF.